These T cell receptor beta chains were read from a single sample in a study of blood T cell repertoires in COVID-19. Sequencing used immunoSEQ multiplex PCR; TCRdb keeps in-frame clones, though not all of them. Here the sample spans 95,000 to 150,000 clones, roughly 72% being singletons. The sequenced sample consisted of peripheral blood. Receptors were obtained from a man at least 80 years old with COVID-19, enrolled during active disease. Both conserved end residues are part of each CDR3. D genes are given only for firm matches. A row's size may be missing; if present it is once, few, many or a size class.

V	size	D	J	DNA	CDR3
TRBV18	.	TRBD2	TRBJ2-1	TGTGCCAGCTCACCCCCGGGTAGCGGGATTACGAATGAGCAGTTCTTC	CASSPPGSGITNEQFF
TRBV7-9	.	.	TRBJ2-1	TGTGCCAGCAGCTTAACGGGCGACAGATACAATGAGCAGTTCTTC	CASSLTGDRYNEQFF
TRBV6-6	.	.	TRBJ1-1	TGTGCCAGCAGTTACCTTTGGGGAGGGGGATCGACTGAAGCTTTCTTT	CASSYLWGGGSTEAFF
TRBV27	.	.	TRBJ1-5	TGTGCCAGCACAAACACAGGGAGCAATCAGCCCCAGCATTTT	CASTNTGSNQPQHF
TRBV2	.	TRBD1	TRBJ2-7	TGTGCTACCGACTACTGGACAGGGGTTTCCTACGAGCAGTACTTC	CATDYWTGVSYEQYF
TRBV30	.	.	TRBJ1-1	TGTGCCTGGAGTGTACTTTTGGGGCAGGGCAGGACTGAAGCTTTCTTT	CAWSVLLGQGRTEAFF
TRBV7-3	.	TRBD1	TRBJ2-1	TGTGCCAGCAGCTTAGACAGGGGGCCTTACAATGAGCAGTTCTTC	CASSLDRGPYNEQFF
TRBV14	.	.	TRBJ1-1	TGTGCCAGCAGCCAAGTACGAGGGACTGAAGCTTTCTTT	CASSQVRGTEAFF
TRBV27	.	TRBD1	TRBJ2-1	TGTGCCAGCAGTTTCGGATTCCGGGACAGGGTCGCCTACAATGAGCAGTTCTTC	CASSFGFRDRVAYNEQFF
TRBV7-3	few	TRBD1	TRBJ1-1	TGTGCCAGCAGCGGATCAGGGGGCGCATACACTGAAGCTTTCTTT	CASSGSGGAYTEAFF
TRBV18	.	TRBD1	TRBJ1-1	TGTGCCAGCTCACTAACGAATAGGGACAGGGGCACTGAAGCTTTCTTT	CASSLTNRDRGTEAFF
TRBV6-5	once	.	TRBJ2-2	TGTGCCAGCAGTTACGGAAGTAGTACAGGGACCGGGGAGCTGTTTTTT	CASSYGSSTGTGELFF
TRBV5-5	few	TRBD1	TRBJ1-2	TGTGCCAGCAGAAAAACAGGGGGCATTGATGGCTACACCTTC	CASRKTGGIDGYTF
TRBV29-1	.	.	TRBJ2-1	TGCAGCGTTGAGAGGGGGTCTGAAGGCCTACAGTTCTTC	CSVERGSEGLQFF
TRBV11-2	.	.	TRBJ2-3	TGTGCCAGCAGCTTAAGACAAAAGAACACAGATACGCAGTATTTT	CASSLRQKNTDTQYF
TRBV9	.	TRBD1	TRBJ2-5	TGTGCCAGCAGCGCCCGACAGGGAGAGACCCAGTACTTC	CASSARQGETQYF
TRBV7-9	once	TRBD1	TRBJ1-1	TGTGCCAGCACCAGTCAGGGGGCCCGGGGGAACACTGAAGCTTTCTTT	CASTSQGARGNTEAFF
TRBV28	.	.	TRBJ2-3	TGTGCCAGCAGTCCTACACAGGGTTGGAACACAGATACGCAGTATTTT	CASSPTQGWNTDTQYF
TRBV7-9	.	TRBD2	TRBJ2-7	TGTGCCAGCAGCACAGAGGCCGGGACTAGCGGGAGATGGCTCCCCTACGAGCAGTACTTC	CASSTEAGTSGRWLPYEQYF
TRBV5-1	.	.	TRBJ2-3	TGCGCCAGCAGCGAGAGGGGGTTAGATACGCAGTATTTT	CASSERGLDTQYF
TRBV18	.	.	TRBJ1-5	TGTGCCAGCTCACCAGACAGGATTAATCAGCCCCAGCATTTT	CASSPDRINQPQHF
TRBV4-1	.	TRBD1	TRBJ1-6	TGCGCCAGCAGCCCGACCCGACAGGGCTATAATTCACCCCTCCACTTT	CASSPTRQGYNSPLHF
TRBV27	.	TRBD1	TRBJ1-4	TGTGCCAGCAGTAGGACAGGGCTAAACGGGGATGAAAAACTGTTTTTT	CASSRTGLNGDEKLFF
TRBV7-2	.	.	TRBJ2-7	TGTGCCAGCAGCTTAGTAGACAACTCCTACGAGCAGTACTTC	CASSLVDNSYEQYF
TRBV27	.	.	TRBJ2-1	TGTGCCAGCACCAATGGTAGGACAATTAATGAGCAGTTCTTC	CASTNGRTINEQFF
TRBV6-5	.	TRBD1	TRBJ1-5	TGTGCCAGCAGGGTGACAGGGAATCAGCCCCAGCATTTT	CASRVTGNQPQHF
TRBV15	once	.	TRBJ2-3	TGTGCCACCAGCCGCGGGACAGAGAGCACAGATACGCAGTATTTT	CATSRGTESTDTQYF
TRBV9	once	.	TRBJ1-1	TGTGCCAGCAGCCCGACGGGGACTTCTAAGAACACTGAAGCTTTCTTT	CASSPTGTSKNTEAFF
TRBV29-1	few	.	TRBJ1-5	TGCAGCGCTGCTCGTGAGAATCAGCCCCAGCATTTT	CSAARENQPQHF
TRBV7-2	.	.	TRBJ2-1	TGTGCCAGCAGCATAAACAGGAGCCCGTACAATGAGCAGTTCTTC	CASSINRSPYNEQFF
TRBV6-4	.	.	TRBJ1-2	TGTGCCAGCAGCCCATATACAGGGCCCTATGGCTACACCTTC	CASSPYTGPYGYTF
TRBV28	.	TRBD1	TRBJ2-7	TGTGCCAGCAGTTCCTCCGGGACAGGGGGCTACGAGCAGTACTTC	CASSSSGTGGYEQYF
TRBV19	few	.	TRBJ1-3	TGTGCCAGTGTGCCCGGAAGGAGACCGGGGATTGGAAACACCATATATTTT	CASVPGRRPGIGNTIYF
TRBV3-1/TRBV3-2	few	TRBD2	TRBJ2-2	TGTGCCAGCAGCCCCTTCCTGCAGCGGGAGGGTGCGAACACCGGGGAGCTGTTTTTT	CASSPFLQREGANTGELFF
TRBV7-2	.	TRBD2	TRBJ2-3	TGTGCCAGCAGGACCGGGACTAGCGGGCTGACAGATACGCAGTATTTT	CASRTGTSGLTDTQYF
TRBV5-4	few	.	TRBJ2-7	TGTGCCAGCAGCTACTTGAGGGGGAGCTCCTACGAGCAGTACTTC	CASSYLRGSSYEQYF
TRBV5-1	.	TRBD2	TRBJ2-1	TGCGCCAGCAGCTTTCCGGGGACTAGCGGGTCGGGGAGCTCCTACAATGAGCAGTTCTTC	CASSFPGTSGSGSSYNEQFF
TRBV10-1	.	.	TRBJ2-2	TGCGCCAGCAGTGGAGGAGGGATTAACACCGGGGAGCTGTTTTTT	CASSGGGINTGELFF
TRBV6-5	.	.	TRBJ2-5	TGTGCCAGCAGAGGTGGGGCCCCTCAAGAGACCCAGTACTTC	CASRGGAPQETQYF
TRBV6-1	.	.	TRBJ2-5	TGTGCCAGCAGTGAATTCCGGGGGACCCAGTACTTC	CASSEFRGTQYF
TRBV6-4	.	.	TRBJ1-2	TGTGCCAGCAGCCCGGGAGGGGGCTATGGCTACACCTTC	CASSPGGGYGYTF
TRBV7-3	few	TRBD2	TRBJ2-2	TGTGCCAGCAGCTTATCGGGACTAGCTAACACCGGGGAGCTGTTTTTT	CASSLSGLANTGELFF
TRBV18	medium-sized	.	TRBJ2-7	TGTGCCAGCTCACCACCTCAGGGAAACTACGAGCAGTACTTC	CASSPPQGNYEQYF
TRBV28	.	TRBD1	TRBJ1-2	TGTGCCAGCAGATTATCCGACAGGGCGGATGGCTACACCTTC	CASRLSDRADGYTF
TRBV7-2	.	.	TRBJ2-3	TGTGCCAGCAGGCTCTGGGGCGGGATCACAGATACGCAGTATTTT	CASRLWGGITDTQYF
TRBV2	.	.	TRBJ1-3	TGTGCCAGCAGCGTAGGGAAGGGGGCTGGAAACACCATATATTTT	CASSVGKGAGNTIYF
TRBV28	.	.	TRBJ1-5	TGTGCCAGCAGTGTAGGAGTTATCAGCCCCACTCATTTT	CASSVGVISPTHF
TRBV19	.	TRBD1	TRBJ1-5	TGTGCCAGTACCCTACAGGGGGCCCAGCCCCAGCATTTT	CASTLQGAQPQHF
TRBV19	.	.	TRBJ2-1	TGTGCCAGTAGTGTTGCGGGGTCCTACAATGAGCAGTTCTTC	CASSVAGSYNEQFF
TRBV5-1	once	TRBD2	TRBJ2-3	TGCGCCAGCAGCTTGGCGGGAGGGGTTAGCACAGATACGCAGTATTTT	CASSLAGGVSTDTQYF
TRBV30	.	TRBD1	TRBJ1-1	TGTGCCTGGAGCGTGGACACAGGGGACACTGAAGCTTTCTTT	CAWSVDTGDTEAFF
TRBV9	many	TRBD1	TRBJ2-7	TGTGCCAGCAGCGTAGGTTGGACAGGGCGACCCTACGAGCAGTACTTC	CASSVGWTGRPYEQYF
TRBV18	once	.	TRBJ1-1	TGTGCCAGCTCACCCCCCGGGGAGGGGTGGGCTTTCTTT	CASSPPGEGWAFF
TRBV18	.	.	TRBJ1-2	TGTGCCAGCTCACCACCGGGAAACAGGGACTATGGCTACACCTTC	CASSPPGNRDYGYTF
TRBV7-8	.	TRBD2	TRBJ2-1	TGTGCCAGCAGCGCGGGACTAGCGGGATCCCATCGACATGAGCAGTTCTTC	CASSAGLAGSHRHEQFF